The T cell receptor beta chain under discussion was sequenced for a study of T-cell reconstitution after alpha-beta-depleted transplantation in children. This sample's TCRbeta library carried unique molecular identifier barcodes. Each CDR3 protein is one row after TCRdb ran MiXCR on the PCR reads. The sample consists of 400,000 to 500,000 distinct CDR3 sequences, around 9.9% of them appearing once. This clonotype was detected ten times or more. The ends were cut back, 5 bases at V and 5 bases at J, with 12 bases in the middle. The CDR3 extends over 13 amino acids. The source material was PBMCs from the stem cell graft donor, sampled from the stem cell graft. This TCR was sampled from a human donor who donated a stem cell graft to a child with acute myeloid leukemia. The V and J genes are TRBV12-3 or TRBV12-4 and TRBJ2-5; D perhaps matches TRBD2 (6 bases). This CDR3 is CASSTPGSETQYF. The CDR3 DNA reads TGTGCCAGCAGTACGCCCGGGAGCGAGACCCAGTACTTC.